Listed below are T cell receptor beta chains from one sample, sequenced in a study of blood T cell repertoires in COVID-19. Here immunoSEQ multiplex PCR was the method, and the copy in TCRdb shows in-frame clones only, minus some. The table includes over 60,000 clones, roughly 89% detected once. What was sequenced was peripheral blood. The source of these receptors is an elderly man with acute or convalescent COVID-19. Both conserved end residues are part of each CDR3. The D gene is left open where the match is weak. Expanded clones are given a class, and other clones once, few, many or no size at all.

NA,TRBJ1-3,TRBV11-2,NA,CASSLVAGTPGNTIYF,TGTGCCAGCAGCTTAGTGGCGGGGACCCCTGGAAACACCATATATTTT
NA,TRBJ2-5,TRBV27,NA,CASRWGPQETQYF,TGTGCCAGCAGATGGGGGCCCCAAGAGACCCAGTACTTC
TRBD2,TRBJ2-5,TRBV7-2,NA,CASSLVAGVKETQYF,TGTGCCAGCAGCTTAGTGGCGGGGGTAAAAGAGACCCAGTACTTC
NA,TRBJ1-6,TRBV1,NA,CTSTRGGTGESWALHF,TGCACCAGCACCCGGGGGGGGACAGGGGAGAGTTGGGCCCTCCACTTT
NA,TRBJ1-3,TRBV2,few,CASSGLGQGNTIYF,TGTGCCAGCAGTGGCTTAGGACAGGGAAACACCATATATTTT
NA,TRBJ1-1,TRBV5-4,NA,CASSFTGNTEAFF,TGTGCCAGCAGCTTTACAGGGAACACTGAAGCTTTCTTT
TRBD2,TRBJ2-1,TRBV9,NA,CASSVSGGSYNEQFF,TGTGCCAGCAGCGTTAGCGGGGGGAGCTACAATGAGCAGTTCTTC
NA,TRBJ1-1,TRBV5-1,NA,CASTGGWDTMNTEAFF,TGCGCCAGCACCGGAGGATGGGATACCATGAACACTGAAGCTTTCTTT
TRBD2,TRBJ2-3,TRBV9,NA,CASSVDSGSRSPDTQYF,TGTGCCAGCAGCGTTGATAGCGGGAGTAGGTCCCCAGATACGCAGTATTTT
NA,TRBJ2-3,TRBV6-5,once,CASSPRGSTDTQYF,TGTGCCAGCAGTCCACGAGGCAGTACAGATACGCAGTATTTT
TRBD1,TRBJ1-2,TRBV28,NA,CASSLRPGQGARGYTF,TGTGCCAGCAGTTTAAGGCCCGGACAGGGGGCGAGGGGCTACACCTTC
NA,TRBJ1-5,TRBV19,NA,CASRDSQRGGSPQHF,TGTGCCAGTAGGGATAGTCAAAGGGGAGGGTCTCCCCAGCATTTT
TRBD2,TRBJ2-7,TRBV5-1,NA,CASSSGLQNSGTSAYEQYF,TGCGCCAGCAGCTCCGGTCTTCAAAATTCCGGGACTAGCGCGTACGAGCAGTACTTC
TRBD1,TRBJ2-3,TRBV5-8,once,CASSSSGQSTDTQYF,TGTGCCAGCAGCTCGTCGGGACAGAGCACAGATACGCAGTATTTT
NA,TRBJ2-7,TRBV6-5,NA,CASSYGVGVTAYEQYF,TGTGCCAGCAGTTACGGAGTCGGGGTCACAGCCTACGAGCAGTACTTC
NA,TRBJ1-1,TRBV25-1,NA,CASSKQGNTEAFF,TGTGCCAGCAGTAAACAGGGGAACACTGAAGCTTTCTTT
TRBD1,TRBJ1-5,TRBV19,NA,CASSTGTGTEGNQPQHF,TGTGCCAGTAGTACCGGAACCGGGACAGAGGGCAATCAGCCCCAGCATTTT
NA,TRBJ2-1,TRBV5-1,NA,CASTTTGNEQFF,TGCGCCAGCACTACTACAGGGAATGAGCAGTTCTTC
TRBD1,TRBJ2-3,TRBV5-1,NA,CASSLDPQGADTQYF,TGCGCCAGCAGCTTGGATCCCCAGGGGGCAGATACGCAGTATTTT
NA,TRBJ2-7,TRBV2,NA,CASTAGPLYEQYF,TGTGCCAGCACGGCGGGGCCGCTCTACGAGCAGTACTTC
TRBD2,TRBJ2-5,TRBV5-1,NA,CASSLGTSGQETQYF,TGCGCCAGCAGCTTGGGGACTAGCGGGCAAGAGACCCAGTACTTC
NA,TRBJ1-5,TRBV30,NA,CAWSVRDRQPQHF,TGTGCCTGGAGTGTACGAGACAGACAGCCCCAGCATTTT